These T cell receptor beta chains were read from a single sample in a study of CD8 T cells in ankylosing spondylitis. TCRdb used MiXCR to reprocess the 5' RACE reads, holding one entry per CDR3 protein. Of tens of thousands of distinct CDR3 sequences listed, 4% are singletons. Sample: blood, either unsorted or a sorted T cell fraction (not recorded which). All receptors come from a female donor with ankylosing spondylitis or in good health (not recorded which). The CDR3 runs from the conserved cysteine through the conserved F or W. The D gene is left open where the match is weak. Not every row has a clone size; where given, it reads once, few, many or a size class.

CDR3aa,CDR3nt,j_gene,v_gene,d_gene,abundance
CASSEGFTTTGELFF,TGTGCCAGCAGCGAGGGATTCACGACCACCGGGGAGCTGTTTTTT,TRBJ2-2,TRBV9,.,many
CASSGSRGRRETQYF,TGTGCCAGCAGCGGGTCAAGGGGGCGACGAGAGACCCAGTACTTC,TRBJ2-5,TRBV9,TRBD1,.
CASSVGNSGGAITDTQYF,TGTGCCAGCAGCGTAGGAAATAGCGGGGGGGCTATCACAGATACGCAGTATTTT,TRBJ2-3,TRBV9,TRBD2,many
CASSVEGTGGTQYF,TGTGCCAGCAGCGTAGAAGGGACGGGGGGGACCCAGTACTTC,TRBJ2-5,TRBV9,TRBD2,many
CASSPDERGASYNEQFF,TGTGCCAGCAGCCCTGATGAACGCGGGGCCTCCTACAATGAGCAGTTCTTC,TRBJ2-1,TRBV9,.,many
CASSVASGAPPMNTEAFF,TGTGCCAGCAGCGTAGCCTCAGGGGCCCCTCCGATGAACACTGAAGCTTTCTTT,TRBJ1-1,TRBV9,.,many
CASSEGQNTEAFF,TGTGCCAGCAGCGAGGGACAGAACACTGAAGCTTTCTTT,TRBJ1-1,TRBV9,.,many
CASSVGNPPQETQYF,TGTGCCAGCAGCGTAGGCAATCCCCCCCAAGAGACCCAGTACTTC,TRBJ2-5,TRBV9,.,many
CASSPRGRFSYTQYF,TGTGCCAGCAGCCCCCGCGGACGGTTCTCTTATACGCAGTATTTT,TRBJ2-3,TRBV9,.,few
CASSLPRGGSGPVDSYNEQFF,TGTGCCAGCAGCCTTCCCCGGGGTGGGAGCGGACCCGTCGACTCCTACAATGAGCAGTTCTTC,TRBJ2-1,TRBV12-1,.,few
CASSVLARGYEQYF,TGTGCCAGCAGCGTACTTGCCAGGGGATACGAGCAGTACTTC,TRBJ2-7,TRBV9,.,many
CASSQKDRGLSPLHF,TGTGCCAGCAGTCAAAAAGACAGGGGGCTCTCACCCCTCCACTTT,TRBJ1-6,TRBV9,TRBD1,many
CASSPPGAGGHNEQFF,TGTGCCAGCAGCCCCCCTGGAGCGGGGGGCCACAATGAGCAGTTCTTC,TRBJ2-1,TRBV9,TRBD2,many
CASSAEDGTMNTEAFF,TGTGCCAGCAGCGCGGAAGACGGGACCATGAACACTGAAGCTTTCTTT,TRBJ1-1,TRBV9,.,many
CASSADSYNQPQHF,TGTGCCAGCAGCGCCGACAGCTATAATCAGCCCCAGCATTTT,TRBJ1-5,TRBV9,.,many
CASSATSGSTDTQYF,TGTGCCAGCAGCGCCACTAGCGGTAGCACAGATACGCAGTATTTT,TRBJ2-3,TRBV9,TRBD2,many
CSAVVSQPQHF,TGCAGTGCTGTAGTAAGTCAGCCCCAGCATTTT,TRBJ1-5,TRBV20-1,.,many
CASSVGGDRTDTQYF,TGTGCCAGCAGCGTAGGTGGGGACCGCACAGATACGCAGTATTTT,TRBJ2-3,TRBV9,.,many
CASSGTPSMDTQYF,TGTGCCAGCAGCGGGACTCCGTCGATGGATACGCAGTATTTT,TRBJ2-3,TRBV9,.,many
CASSVDPGATGELFF,TGTGCCAGCAGCGTAGATCCGGGTGCCACCGGGGAGCTGTTTTTT,TRBJ2-2,TRBV9,.,.
CASSVENGENSPLHF,TGTGCCAGCAGCGTAGAAAATGGGGAGAATTCACCCCTCCACTTT,TRBJ1-6,TRBV9,.,many
CASSHTSNEQFF,TGTGCCAGCAGCCATACCTCCAATGAGCAGTTCTTC,TRBJ2-1,TRBV9,.,many
CASSPTTANSGNTIYF,TGTGCCAGCAGCCCTACTACAGCGAACTCTGGAAACACCATATATTTT,TRBJ1-3,TRBV9,.,many
CASSAAPNYGYTF,TGTGCCAGCAGCGCTGCCCCTAACTATGGCTACACCTTC,TRBJ1-2,TRBV9,.,.
CASSSWDSNSPLHF,TGTGCCAGCAGCTCCTGGGACAGCAATTCACCCCTCCACTTT,TRBJ1-6,TRBV9,TRBD1,many
CASSAEGERVRETQYF,TGTGCCAGCAGCGCCGAGGGCGAGCGGGTCCGCGAGACCCAGTACTTC,TRBJ2-5,TRBV9,.,many
CASSVDGGGAEAFF,TGTGCCAGCAGCGTAGATGGCGGGGGCGCTGAAGCTTTCTTT,TRBJ1-1,TRBV9,.,many
CASSVVASGGGEQFF,TGTGCCAGCAGCGTAGTCGCTAGCGGGGGAGGGGAGCAGTTCTTC,TRBJ2-1,TRBV9,TRBD2,many
CASSVGHLDDNEQFF,TGTGCCAGCAGCGTCGGACACTTAGACGACAATGAGCAGTTCTTC,TRBJ2-1,TRBV9,.,few
CASGKTGSSSYEQYF,TGTGCCAGCGGCAAAACAGGGAGTAGCTCCTACGAGCAGTACTTC,TRBJ2-7,TRBV9,.,many
CASSVTGDTRETQYF,TGTGCCAGCAGCGTGACAGGGGATACCAGGGAGACCCAGTACTTC,TRBJ2-5,TRBV9,TRBD1,many
CASSHPTGWISGANVLTF,TGTGCCAGCAGCCACCCGACAGGGTGGATCTCTGGGGCCAACGTCCTGACTTTC,TRBJ2-6,TRBV9,TRBD1,.
CASSVVGGDTGELFF,TGTGCCAGCAGCGTAGTGGGGGGAGACACCGGGGAGCTGTTTTTT,TRBJ2-2,TRBV9,.,many
CASTFTGTAGNTIYF,TGTGCCAGCACCTTCACAGGGACAGCTGGAAACACCATATATTTT,TRBJ1-3,TRBV9,TRBD1,many
CASSVGDRSFGYTF,TGTGCCAGCAGCGTAGGAGACAGATCCTTTGGCTACACCTTC,TRBJ1-2,TRBV9,.,.
CASSVEGGSGTEAFF,TGTGCCAGCAGCGTAGAGGGGGGGTCGGGCACTGAAGCTTTCTTT,TRBJ1-1,TRBV9,.,many
CASSSPGQAGQETQYF,TGTGCCAGCAGCTCACCGGGACAGGCGGGTCAAGAGACCCAGTACTTC,TRBJ2-5,TRBV9,TRBD1,many
CASSADVGDYGYTF,TGTGCCAGCAGCGCTGACGTGGGGGACTATGGCTACACCTTC,TRBJ1-2,TRBV9,.,many
CASSVEEATEAFF,TGTGCCAGCAGCGTAGAGGAGGCCACTGAAGCTTTCTTT,TRBJ1-1,TRBV9,.,many
CASSVATGLAGELFF,TGTGCCAGCAGCGTAGCGACAGGGTTAGCCGGGGAGCTGTTTTTT,TRBJ2-2,TRBV9,TRBD1,many
CASSADGGGTGELFF,TGTGCCAGCAGCGCTGACGGCGGGGGCACCGGGGAGCTGTTTTTT,TRBJ2-2,TRBV9,TRBD2,few
CASSATNSPGNTIYF,TGTGCCAGCAGCGCAACGAATTCCCCTGGAAACACCATATATTTT,TRBJ1-3,TRBV9,.,many
CASSTRREGGEAFF,TGTGCCAGCAGCACCCGCCGGGAGGGTGGTGAAGCTTTCTTT,TRBJ1-1,TRBV9,.,many
CASSVPMGRAGGADTQYF,TGTGCCAGCAGCGTCCCCATGGGGCGAGCGGGGGGGGCAGATACGCAGTATTTT,TRBJ2-3,TRBV9,TRBD2,many
CASSKGDRVTNEKLFF,TGTGCCAGCAGCAAAGGGGACAGGGTAACTAATGAAAAACTGTTTTTT,TRBJ1-4,TRBV9,TRBD1,many
CASSVEATGSYGYTF,TGTGCCAGCAGCGTAGAGGCAACGGGTAGCTATGGCTACACCTTC,TRBJ1-2,TRBV9,.,many